This T cell receptor beta chain comes out of a study of shared clonotypes between healthy human individuals. Study-wide background: CD4 naive cells filled three plates per donor, CD4 memory three, CD8 naive two and CD8 memory one. Study-wide results and limits: Investigators collected only blood, and repertoires in tissues likely differ. Approximately 5.4% of naive CD4 clonotypes were common to a few donors. Clonotype sharing among donors likely depends on sequencing depth.

The data were produced by immunoSEQ multiplex PCR, yet TCRdb's version contains in-frame clones alone and is incomplete. The sample consists of some 2.3 million clones, over 85% of them appearing once. V lost 5 bases, J lost 8 bases, and 7 bases lay in between. This CDR3 spans 11 amino acids. Germline CDR1 reads KGHSH; CDR2 reads LQKENI. Details on this clone: The antigen is undetermined.

Material for sequencing was naive CD4+ T cells from PBMCs. Specified subset: CD45RA+ positively selected. The TCR originated in a man aged 18-30 years in good health. Some clones in this sample may be carry-over from other donors' samples. The chain employs TRBV18 and TRBJ2-1; D is uncertain. CDR3 protein: CASSLNYEQFF. CDR3 bases: TGTGCCAGCTCATTAAATTATGAGCAGTTCTTC.